This TCR beta chain was captured by sequencing in a study of cytotoxic CD8 clonotypes in ibrutinib-treated CLL (dated by TCRdb to the early 2020s). In the study overall: The cohort included some 14 treatment-naive and ten to eleven relapsed/refractory patients; 17 to 18 were IGHV unmutated. On average, each sample had roughly 260,000 productive templates and 94,082 productive rearrangements. Partial responses were observed in around 25 patients and complete responses in 2; after a median follow-up of around 64 months, remission was maintained in around 14 patients and progression was observed in roughly 12. The response samples were drawn at a median of approximately 12 months into treatment, with a range of about 6 to 36 months. Cryopreserved peripheral blood mononuclear cells were obtained before treatment, at response, and at either sustained remission or disease progression. Of the 80 to 95 participants in the trial, roughly 26 had longitudinal samples available. Every remission and progressive disease sample was obtained while ibrutinib was still being received by the patients. Study-level results and caveats: Public clonotypes were rare and either shrank or stayed stable during treatment, and the rise in clonality at ibrutinib response reflected expansion of private clonotypes. At ibrutinib response clonality went up, during sustained remission it held steady, and at progression it dropped back toward baseline. Sampling times were not matched between patients in sustained remission and patients whose disease was progressing, and lymph node repertoires were not examined. Baseline clonality was found to be higher than that of age-matched healthy donors and was strongly correlated with circulating CD8+ T-cell counts.

The V end loses 2 bases and the J end loses 7 bases, and a stretch of 3 bases separates them. From the germline V gene (reference sequence), CDR1 is LNHDA and CDR2 is SQIVND. Taken from cysteine to phenylalanine, the CDR3 has 11 residues. Only CDR3 DNA remains: 33 bases, in frame from the first base. Regarding this clone: Its antigen is still unknown. No much larger clone exists at a distance of one base, and base qualities are not known.

On a MiSeq, deep resolution sequencing aimed for a depth between 1 in 1 million and 1 in 200,000 T cells, with each clonotype covered 10x on average. The immunoSEQ hsTCRB Kit was used to generate the TCR beta libraries. In the authors' own workflow: ImmunoSEQ Data Assistant and ImmunoSEQ Analyzer were used for data analysis, and V, D and J genes were assigned according to IMGT definitions. Clonality, which ranges from 0 to 1, was calculated as one minus the normalized Shannon entropy of productive rearrangement frequencies. Public clonotype analysis was restricted to overrepresented clonotypes comprising at least 0.05% of each patient's repertoire. Roughly 13 age-matched healthy donor repertoires from immuneACCESS served as clonality controls. TCRdb re-hosts the immuneACCESS table, in-frame sequences only. Its copies lack some clones; in the studies checked, an unresolved V gene accounts for under half of them, and the cause for the rest is not known. That table gives V, J and clone size, and the DNA gave D and trimming. This sample gives 250,000 to 350,000 clones in total; 70% to 80% of them show up just once. The top ten constitute about 5.3% of the sample.

The sample's time point label is to be understood as: progressive disease on ibrutinib. Approximately 2 micrograms of genomic DNA were extracted from cryopreserved PBMCs for TCR beta library preparation. Longitudinal blood samples from CLL patients receiving ibrutinib monotherapy were subjected to high-throughput TCR beta sequencing. The patients were enrolled in a single-center, open-label phase 2 trial of ibrutinib monotherapy. The chain was built from TRBV19 and TRBJ2-1, with no confidently assigned D gene. Sequenced material: PBMCs, taken at disease progression, from a patient treated with ibrutinib. The receptor's source is a human donor with chronic lymphocytic leukemia. CDR3 sequence: CASSIRNEQFF. The DNA sequence follows: TGTGCCAGTAGTATAAGGAATGAGCAGTTCTTC.